Following are 29 T cell receptor beta chains from one sample sequenced in a study of identical twins. MiXCR, applied by TCRdb to the 5' RACE reads, yields one record per CDR3 protein. The table lists roughly 1.6 million distinct CDR3 sequences, less than 40% of them singletons. Sequencing input: cord blood. These receptors all stem from a newborn girl in good health.

The genes are TRBV18 and TRBJ1-2; TRBD1 is a possible D gene (5 bases). V gave up 1 base and J gave up 2 bases, with 8 bases separating them. Germline V gene lookup returns CDR1 KGHSH and CDR2 LQKENI. The CDR3 totals 14 residues. The CDR3 here is CASSPLRENYGYTF. Here the CDR3 DNA reads TGTGCCAGCTCACCACTCAGGGAAAACTATGGCTACACCTTC. The full variable domain, with the rest looked up from reference TRBV18 and TRBJ1-2, is NAGVMQNPRHLVRRRGQEARLRCSPMKGHSHVYWYRQLPEEGLKFMVYLQKENIIDESGMPKERFSAEFPKEGPSILRIQQVVRGDSAAYFCASSPLRENYGYTFGSGTRLTVV.

The rearrangement joins TRBV28 to TRBJ2-7; TRBD1 aligns across 8 bases. The CDR3 has 16 amino acids. Germline CDR1 and CDR2: MDHEN and SYDVKM. J lost 0 bases, V lost 3 bases, and 7 bases had no gene match. The CDR3 DNA is TGTGCCAGCAGTTTCCTCCGACAGGGGTCCTCCTACGAGCAGTACTTC. This gives the protein CASSFLRQGSSYEQYF.

V is TRBV13 and J is TRBJ2-5; no firm D call. Germline loops: CDR1 PRHDT, CDR2 FYEKMQ (reference sequence). The CDR3 has 15 amino acids. Trimming removed 6 bases at V and 0 bases at J, with 14 bases between. CDR3: CASSPRAWYQETQYF. DNA for the CDR3: TGTGCCAGCAGTCCACGGGCCTGGTACCAAGAGACCCAGTACTTC. The full variable domain, in which reference TRBV13 and TRBJ2-5 provide the parts outside the CDR3, is AAGVIQSPRHLIKEKRETATLKCYPIPRHDTVYWYQQGPGQDPQFLISFYEKMQSDKGSIPDRFSAQQFSDYHSELNMSSLELGDSALYFCASSPRAWYQETQYFGPGTRLLVL.

This clonotype was seen a few times. The chain uses TRBV11-1 and TRBJ2-3; possibly TRBD1 for D (6 bases). Trimming took off 5 bases at V and 4 bases at J, with 16 bases between the two ends. CDR3 length: 15 residues. Germline V gives CDR1 SGHAT, CDR2 FQDESV (reference sequence). CDR3: CASSRLRTAPDTQYF. CDR3 DNA sequence: TGTGCCAGCAGCCGACTAAGGACAGCTCCAGATACGCAGTATTTT.

This chain links TRBV2 with TRBJ2-4; 10 bases are a match to TRBD1. The DNA matches TRBJ2-7 better at its end, which makes the J call doubtful. The CDR3 contains 15 residues. In germline, CDR1 is SNHLY, CDR2 FYNNEI. CDR3 sequence: CASSEHEGTGVEQYF. CDR3 DNA: TGTGCCAGCAGTGAACACGAGGGGACAGGGGTCGAGCAGTACTTC.

This clonotype was seen only a few times. This chain joins TRBV12-3 or TRBV12-4 and TRBJ1-1; tentative D call: TRBD1 (5 bases). Trimming shortened V by 3 bases and J by 0 bases, and 8 bases separated the two germline ends. This CDR3 region has 14 residues. CDR3 nucleotide sequence: TGTGCCAGCAGTTTGGGGGAACTGAACACTGAAGCTTTCTTT. This translates into CASSLGELNTEAFF.

This clonotype occurred many times. The chain couples TRBV9 to TRBJ2-4; D tentatively reads TRBD1 or TRBD2 (5 bases each). V dropped 4 bases and J dropped 0 bases, with 14 bases sitting between them. Germline V gene data show CDR1 as SGDLS and CDR2 as YYNGEE. The CDR3 loop spans 16 amino acids. This chain's CDR3 is CASSPGWGIAKNIQYF. In DNA form, the CDR3 reads TGTGCCAGCAGCCCAGGGTGGGGGATAGCCAAAAACATTCAGTACTTC.

CDR3 in DNA: TGTGCCAGCAGTGCCCGGCCTCATAATTCACCCCTCCACTTT. Translated, it gives CASSARPHNSPLHF. This chain joins TRBV6-1 and TRBJ1-6, with D unclear. This CDR3 has 14 residues. Trimming shortened V by 4 bases and J by 5 bases, and 9 bases separated the two germline ends. CDR1 and CDR2 from the germline V gene are MNHNS and SASEGT.

The CDR3 reads CASSQNNREYGYGYTF. CDR3 bases: TGCGCCAGCAGCCAAAATAACAGGGAGTATGGCTATGGCTACACCTTC. The J gene is TRBJ1-2, the V gene TRBV4-1; D is perhaps TRBD1 (6 bases). The V gene lost 2 bases and the J gene lost 4 bases, with 17 bases spanning the gap. The CDR3 sequence is 16 residues long. CDR1 is MGHRA and CDR2 is YSYEKL in the germline V gene.

The chain employs TRBV7-9 and TRBJ1-2; D is unresolved. Germline V CDR1 and CDR2: SEHNR, FQNEAQ (reference sequence). Trimming cost V 6 bases and J 6 bases, with 11 bases left between them. CDR3 size: 12 residues. The CDR3 region is CASREGSNGYTF. CDR3 sequence (DNA): TGTGCCAGCAGGGAGGGATCGAATGGCTACACCTTC.

The rearrangement links TRBV2 to TRBJ2-2, with D possibly TRBD2 on 7 matching bases. Trimming removed 10 bases at V and 1 base at J, with 16 bases between. In germline, CDR1 is SNHLY, CDR2 FYNNEI. This CDR3 comprises 15 residues. CDR3 DNA sequence: TGTGCCAACAGGGAGGGACTTCAGAACACCGGGGAGCTGTTTTTT. It specifies CANREGLQNTGELFF.

The chain uses TRBV3-1 and TRBJ1-5, with 10 bases fitting TRBD1. Germline V gives CDR1 LGHDT, CDR2 YNNKEL (reference sequence). The V and J ends lost 1 base and 0 bases, in that order; junction bases with no gene match: 9. The CDR3 loop spans 19 amino acids. The CDR3 is CASSQGPTGGWDSNQPQHF. The DNA for the CDR3 is TGTGCCAGCAGCCAAGGGCCGACAGGGGGCTGGGATAGCAATCAGCCCCAGCATTTT.

V usage is TRBV18 and J usage is TRBJ2-1, with D perhaps TRBD2 (7 bases). Germline V lookup: CDR1 KGHSH, CDR2 LQKENI. The V end was cut by 2 bases, the J end by 6 bases, with 11 bases between. This CDR3 has 14 amino acids. CDR3 sequence reads: CASSPAGASNEQFF. The CDR3 nucleotides are TGTGCCAGCTCACCAGCGGGGGCAAGCAATGAGCAGTTCTTC.

This clonotype showed up many times. The rearrangement joins TRBV20-1 to TRBJ2-1; 7 bases map to TRBD2. The CDR3 covers 14 residues. V lost 6 bases, J lost 0 bases, and 5 bases stayed unmatched. Germline lookup yields CDR1 DFQATT and CDR2 SNEGSKA (reference sequence). CDR3 protein: CSALAGSSYNEQFF. CDR3 nucleotide sequence: TGCAGTGCGTTAGCGGGCAGCTCCTACAATGAGCAGTTCTTC.

This clonotype has only one observation. This rearrangement joins TRBV20-1 to TRBJ1-6; 7 positions match TRBD1. Germline V gene sequence: CDR1 DFQATT, CDR2 SNEGSKA (reference sequence). The CDR3 is 16 residues long. Trimming cost V 2 bases and J 5 bases; bases outside gene matches: 9. Written as DNA, the CDR3 is TGCAGTGCTAGACCCCCTGACAGGGTCGATAATTCACCCCTCCACTTT. Protein sequence: CSARPPDRVDNSPLHF.

This clonotype turned up a few times. The chain carries TRBV12-3 or TRBV12-4 and TRBJ2-5; 8 nucleotides line up with TRBD2. This CDR3 spans 15 amino acids. Trimming took 11 bases from V and 2 from J; bases not matched to a gene: 13. The CDR3 DNA reads TGTGCCCTCATAGGGGTAGCGGGGAGACAAGAGACCCAGTACTTC. Amino acid sequence: CALIGVAGRQETQYF.

This clonotype occurred a few times. The chain couples TRBV20-1 to TRBJ1-2; 7 positions agree with TRBD1. The germline V gene has CDR1 DFQATT and CDR2 SNEGSKA (reference sequence). The CDR3 length is 15 residues. After removal of 0 bases from V and 2 bases from J, the junction contained 6 bases not matched to a gene. The CDR3 spells CSARDPGQRNYGYTF. The CDR3 DNA reads TGCAGTGCTAGAGATCCGGGACAGAGAAACTATGGCTACACCTTC.

The sample holds many counts of this clonotype. CDR3 in amino acids: CASSFGGPNYGYTF. The CDR3, as DNA: TGTGCCAGCAGTTTCGGGGGGCCTAACTATGGCTACACCTTC. This chain links TRBV27 with TRBJ1-2; TRBD1 might be the D (6 bases). Looked up from germline, CDR1 is MNHEY and CDR2 is SMNVEV (reference sequence). V was clipped by 3 bases and J by 0 bases, with 8 bases between them. This CDR3 is built from 14 residues.

This chain joins TRBV30 and TRBJ1-5, with 9 bases aligning to TRBD1. Germline loops: CDR1 GTSNPN, CDR2 SVGIG (reference sequence). Trimming removed 4 bases from V and 4 bases from J; junction bases left unmatched: 8. The CDR3 consists of 15 residues. The CDR3 protein is CAWTYRGRGNQPQHF. The CDR3 coding sequence is TGTGCCTGGACCTACAGGGGGCGAGGAAATCAGCCCCAGCATTTT.

The gene calls are TRBV20-1 and TRBJ1-6; D gene uncertain. Germline V gene sequence: CDR1 DFQATT, CDR2 SNEGSKA (reference sequence). Trimming removed 6 bases from V and 7 bases from J, with 7 bases in between. The CDR3 spans 11 residues. This chain's CDR3 is CSASKNSPLHF. The CDR3 nucleotides read TGCAGTGCATCGAAGAATTCACCCCTCCACTTT.

The V call is TRBV20-1, the J call TRBJ2-7; D unclear. Near its end, the DNA agrees better with TRBJ2-5, so the J call may be wrong. The CDR3 totals 13 residues. Germline V gene sequence: CDR1 DFQATT, CDR2 SNEGSKA (reference sequence). The CDR3 sequence: CSAIDAAPTTQYF. Written as DNA, the CDR3 is TGCAGTGCCATAGACGCGGCACCAACGACCCAGTACTTC.

This clonotype came up many times. V usage is TRBV29-1 and J usage is TRBJ2-7; 8 bases are shared with TRBD1. V was pared by 6 bases and J by 3 bases, with 7 bases of the junction left unmatched. This CDR3 spans 13 amino acids. The germline V gene has CDR1 SQVTM and CDR2 ANQGSEA. In DNA form, the CDR3 reads TGCAGCGTCCGCGACAGGGGTAACTACGAGCAGTACTTC. Translating it yields CSVRDRGNYEQYF.

This clonotype was seen more than once but under ten times. The gene calls are TRBV20-1 and TRBJ2-3; D gene unclear. Germline V gives CDR1 DFQATT, CDR2 SNEGSKA (reference sequence). This CDR3 has 16 residues. V was clipped by 4 bases and J by 4 bases, with 21 bases between them. Here the CDR3 reads CSATPPKGGFADTQYF. CDR3 nucleotides: TGCAGTGCTACACCCCCCAAGGGTGGCTTTGCAGATACGCAGTATTTT.

This clonotype showed up just a few times. The CDR3, as DNA: TGTGCCAGCAGCCAAGATAGTGCATACAATGAGCAGTACTTC. Encoded protein: CASSQDSAYNEQYF. The chain uses TRBV4-2 and TRBJ2-7; D gene uncertain. Germline CDR1 reads LGHNA; CDR2 reads YNFKEQ. The CDR3 is 14 residues long. V was pared by 0 bases and J by 7 bases, with 13 bases between.

This clonotype was detected only a few times. The CDR3: CATSAGRGRITDTQYF. The CDR3 nucleotides read TGTGCCACCAGTGCCGGGAGGGGACGGATCACAGATACGCAGTATTTT. This chain uses TRBV24-1 with TRBJ2-3, with 8 bases matching TRBD2. The CDR3 is 16 amino acids. Germline trimming cut 5 bases from V and 2 bases from J; bases unmatched to any gene: 8. Per germline, CDR1 KGHDR and CDR2 SFDVKD.

This clonotype was observed a few times. The rearrangement links TRBV24-1 to TRBJ2-7; D unclear. The CDR3 covers 16 residues. Germline values: CDR1 KGHDR, CDR2 SFDVKD. Trimming removed 6 bases at V and 1 base at J, with 18 bases between. CDR3 nucleotides: TGTGCCACCAGTTGGGGAATCAGGAGACGGTCCTACGAGCAGTACTTC. It translates to CATSWGIRRRSYEQYF.

V is TRBV7-9 and J is TRBJ2-3; D ambiguous. The germline V gene has CDR1 SEHNR and CDR2 FQNEAQ (reference sequence). CDR3 length: 15 residues. V gave up 5 bases and J gave up 0 bases, with 12 bases separating them. In DNA form, the CDR3 reads TGTGCCAGCAGCCCATTCCTCACTAGCACAGATACGCAGTATTTT. Translating gives CASSPFLTSTDTQYF.

The chain recombines TRBV20-1 with TRBJ2-1, with 7 bases that match TRBD2. Trimming removed 6 bases from V and 8 bases from J; junction bases left unmatched: 10. The CDR3 covers 13 residues. Germline V gene lookup returns CDR1 DFQATT and CDR2 SNEGSKA (reference sequence). This CDR3 reads CSASRAGYDEQFF. CDR3 DNA: TGCAGTGCCAGTAGAGCGGGGTATGATGAGCAGTTCTTC.

This clonotype was counted a few times. V is TRBV3-1 and J is TRBJ2-1; D tentatively reads TRBD1 or TRBD2 (5 bases each). Per the germline V gene, CDR1 is LGHDT and CDR2 is YNNKEL (reference sequence). The CDR3 extends over 15 amino acids. V was pared by 4 bases and J by 8 bases, with 18 bases between. CDR3 DNA sequence: TGTGCCAGCAGCCCGACAGCTGGGGGAAGGTATGAGCAGTTCTTC. Translating it yields CASSPTAGGRYEQFF.